The 3 T cell receptor beta chains given below trace back to one sample, sequenced in a study of tumor-infiltrating lymphocytes in primary liver carcinoma. Blood RNA originated from unsorted whole blood, with germline DNA additionally extracted. The authors made TCR beta cDNA from roughly 480 ng total RNA with a constant-region primer. Three nested multiplex PCR rounds, a slightly modified ARM-PCR method, built the TCR beta libraries. The opening two PCR rounds, approximately 10 cycles each, paired TRBV1-TRBV30 forward primers with a C-beta reverse primer. Via MiXCR, TCRdb re-called the multiplex PCR reads, giving one row per CDR3 protein. The sample gives about 300,000 distinct CDR3 sequences, 50% to 70% of which show up once; around 9.5% is in the top ten. Sequencing input: peripheral blood. The receptors derive from a man aged 35 to 55 with primary liver carcinoma and hepatitis B virus infection.

About this clonotype itself: One junction end does not reproduce the germline sequence, and a read error may be involved. CDR3 DNA: TGCACCAGCAGCCTTGGACTAGCGGGAGTAGATACGCAGTATTTT. Its translation: CTSSLGLAGVDTQYF. This chain connects TRBV5-1 to TRBJ2-3; 13 bases are shared with TRBD2. The germline V gene has CDR1 SGHRS and CDR2 YFSETQ. CDR3 length: 15 amino acids.

This chain uses TRBV5-6 with TRBJ2-1; 9 bases are a match to TRBD2. The CDR3 has 16 residues. CDR1 is SGHDT, CDR2 YYEEEE, per germline. V gave up 4 bases and J gave up 9 bases; unmatched junction bases: 14. CDR3 sequence: CASSPPMAGGRSEQFF. The CDR3, as DNA: TGTGCCAGCAGCCCGCCGATGGCGGGAGGGCGGAGTGAGCAGTTCTTC.

A note on this clonotype: The junction shows a germline mismatch at one end, possibly a read error. The chain carries TRBV29-1 and TRBJ2-7; TRBD1 matches 8 bases. In germline, CDR1 is SQVTM, CDR2 ANQGSEA. The CDR3 covers 15 residues. The CDR3 spells CGVVLWGQEIDEQYF. The CDR3, as DNA: TGCGGCGTTGTGTTATGGGGACAGGAGATCGACGAGCAGTACTTC.